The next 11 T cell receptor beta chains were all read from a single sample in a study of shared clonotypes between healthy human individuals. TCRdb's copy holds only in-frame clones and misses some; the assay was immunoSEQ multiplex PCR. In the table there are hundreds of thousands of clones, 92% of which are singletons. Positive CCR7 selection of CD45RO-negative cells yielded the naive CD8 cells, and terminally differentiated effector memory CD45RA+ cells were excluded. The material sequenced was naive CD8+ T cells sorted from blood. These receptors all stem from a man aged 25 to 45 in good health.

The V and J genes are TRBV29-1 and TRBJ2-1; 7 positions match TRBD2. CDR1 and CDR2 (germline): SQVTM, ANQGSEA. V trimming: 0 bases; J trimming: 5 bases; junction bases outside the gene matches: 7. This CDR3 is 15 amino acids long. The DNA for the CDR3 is TGCAGCGTTGAAGAATTTATCAGCGGGAACAATGAGCAGTTCTTC. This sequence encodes CSVEEFISGNNEQFF.

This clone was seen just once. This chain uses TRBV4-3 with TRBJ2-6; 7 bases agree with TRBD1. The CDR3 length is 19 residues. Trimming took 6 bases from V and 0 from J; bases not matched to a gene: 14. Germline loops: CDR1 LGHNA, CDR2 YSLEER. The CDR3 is CASSRITGAESSGANVLTF. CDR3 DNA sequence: TGCGCCAGCAGTCGCATTACAGGGGCAGAGAGCTCTGGGGCCAACGTCCTGACTTTC.

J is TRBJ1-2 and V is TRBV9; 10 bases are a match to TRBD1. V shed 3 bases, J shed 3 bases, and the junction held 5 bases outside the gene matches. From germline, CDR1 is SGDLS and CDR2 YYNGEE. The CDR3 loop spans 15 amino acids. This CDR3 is CASSAGQGEYYGYTF. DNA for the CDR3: TGTGCCAGCAGCGCTGGACAGGGGGAATACTATGGCTACACCTTC.

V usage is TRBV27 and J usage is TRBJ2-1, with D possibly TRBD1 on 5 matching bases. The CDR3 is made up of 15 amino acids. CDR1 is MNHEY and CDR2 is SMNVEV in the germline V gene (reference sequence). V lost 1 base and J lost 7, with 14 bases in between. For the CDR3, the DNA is TGTGCCAGCAGTTTATATAAATCAGGGATGAATGAGCAGTTCTTC. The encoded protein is CASSLYKSGMNEQFF.

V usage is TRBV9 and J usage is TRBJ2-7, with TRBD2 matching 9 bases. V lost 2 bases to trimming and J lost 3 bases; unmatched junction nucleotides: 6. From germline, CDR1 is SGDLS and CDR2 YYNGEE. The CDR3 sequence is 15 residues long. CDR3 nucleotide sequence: TGTGCCAGCAGCGTTTCGGCGGGAGGGCACTACGAGCAGTACTTC. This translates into CASSVSAGGHYEQYF.

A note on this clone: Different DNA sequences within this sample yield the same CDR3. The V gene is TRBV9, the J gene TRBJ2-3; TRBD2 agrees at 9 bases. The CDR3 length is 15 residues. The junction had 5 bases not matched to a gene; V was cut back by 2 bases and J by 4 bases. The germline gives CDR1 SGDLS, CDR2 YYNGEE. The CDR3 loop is CASSVGGRGADTQYF. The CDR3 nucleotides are TGTGCCAGCAGCGTCGGCGGGAGGGGGGCAGATACGCAGTATTTT.

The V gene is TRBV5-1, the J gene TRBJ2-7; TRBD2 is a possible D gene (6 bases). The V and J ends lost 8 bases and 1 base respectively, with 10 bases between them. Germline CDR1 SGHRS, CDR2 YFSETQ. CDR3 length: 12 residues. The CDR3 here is CASRDFSYEQYF. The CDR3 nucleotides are TGCGCCAGTCGGGACTTTTCCTACGAGCAGTACTTC.

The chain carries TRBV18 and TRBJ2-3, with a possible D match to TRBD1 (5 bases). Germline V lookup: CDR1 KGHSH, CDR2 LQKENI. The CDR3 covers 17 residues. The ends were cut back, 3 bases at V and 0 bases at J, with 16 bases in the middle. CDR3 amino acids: CASSPLPDRASTDTQYF. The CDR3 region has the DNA TGTGCCAGCTCACCCCTTCCCGACAGAGCTAGCACAGATACGCAGTATTTT. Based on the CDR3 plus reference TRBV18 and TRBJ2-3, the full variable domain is NAGVMQNPRHLVRRRGQEARLRCSPMKGHSHVYWYRQLPEEGLKFMVYLQKENIIDESGMPKERFSAEFPKEGPSILRIQQVVRGDSAAYFCASSPLPDRASTDTQYFGPGTRLTVL.

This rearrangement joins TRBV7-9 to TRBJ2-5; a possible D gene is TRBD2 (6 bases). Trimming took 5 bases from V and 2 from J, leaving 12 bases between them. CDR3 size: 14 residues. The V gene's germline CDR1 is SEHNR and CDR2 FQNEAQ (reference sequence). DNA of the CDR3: TGTGCCAGCAGCCACACTAGCAGTCAAGAGACCCAGTACTTC. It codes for CASSHTSSQETQYF.

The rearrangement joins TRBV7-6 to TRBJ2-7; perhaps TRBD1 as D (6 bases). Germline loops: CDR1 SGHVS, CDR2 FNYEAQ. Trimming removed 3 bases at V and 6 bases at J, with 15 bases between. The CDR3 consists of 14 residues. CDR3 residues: CASSFSQGRGEQYF. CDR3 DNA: TGTGCCAGCAGCTTTTCACAGGGCAGGGGCGAGCAGTACTTC.

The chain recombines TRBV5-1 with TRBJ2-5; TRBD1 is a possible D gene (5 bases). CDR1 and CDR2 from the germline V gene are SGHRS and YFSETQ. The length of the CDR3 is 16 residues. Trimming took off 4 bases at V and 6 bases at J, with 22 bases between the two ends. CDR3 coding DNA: TGCGCCAGCAGCCCGCAGCCGGACACCGCCGGGCAGACCCAGTACTTC. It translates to CASSPQPDTAGQTQYF.